These 31 T cell receptor beta chains came from one sample sequenced in a study of radiotherapy plus CTLA-4 blockade in lung cancer. Sequenced by immunoSEQ multiplex PCR; TCRdb stores in-frame clones only, minus some. The data contain about 110,000 clones, 85% to 90% of them singletons. The sequencing here drew on peripheral blood, taken from a patient treated with radiotherapy plus ipilimumab. The source is a human donor with non-small cell lung cancer that progressed on radiotherapy plus ipilimumab. Some clones in this sample may be carry-over from other donors' samples.

V usage is TRBV4-1 and J usage is TRBJ1-6, with 9 bases that match TRBD1. The length of the CDR3 is 17 residues. Per the germline V gene, CDR1 is MGHRA and CDR2 is YSYEKL. V lost 5 bases to trimming and J lost 6 bases; unmatched junction nucleotides: 11. Written as DNA, the CDR3 is TGCGCCAGCAGCAGAAGAACCGGGACAGGGTCTAATTCACCCCTCCACTTT. Protein product: CASSRRTGTGSNSPLHF.

The chain is built from TRBV5-1 and TRBJ1-4; D is unclear. CDR3 length: 15 amino acids. The V gene's germline CDR1 is SGHRS and CDR2 YFSETQ. Between the trimmed V and J ends, which lost 4 bases and 5 bases, there was a span of 15 bases. CDR3 amino acids: CASSVFLHENEKLFF. CDR3 in DNA: TGCGCCAGCAGCGTGTTCCTACACGAGAATGAAAAACTGTTTTTT.

The chain recombines TRBV5-6 with TRBJ2-2, with a possible D match to TRBD2 (5 bases). Trimming removed 2 bases at V and 4 bases at J, with 12 bases between. The CDR3 sequence is 15 residues long. Germline V lookup: CDR1 SGHDT, CDR2 YYEEEE. CDR3 protein: CASSFRGSVTGELFF. CDR3 bases: TGTGCCAGCAGCTTTCGGGGTAGCGTCACCGGGGAGCTGTTTTTT.

On this clone itself: Because it lacks the conserved phenylalanine or tryptophan at the end, this CDR3 is likely a read error. V is TRBV5-6 and J is TRBJ1-6; D perhaps matches TRBD1 (5 bases). The CDR3 spans 13 residues. Germline assignment: CDR1 SGHDT and CDR2 YYEEEE. CDR3 amino acids: CASSLGVDSPLHL. CDR3 coding DNA: TGTGCCAGCAGTTTGGGGGTCGATTCACCCCTCCACCTT.

The chain carries TRBV25-1 and TRBJ2-2, with a possible D match to TRBD1 (5 bases). CDR1 is MGHDK, CDR2 SYGVNS, per germline. The length of the CDR3 is 17 residues. V dropped 2 bases and J dropped 1 base, with 14 bases sitting between them. In nucleotides, the CDR3 is TGTGCCAGCAGTGAACCCAGACAGCTACAGAACACCGGGGAGCTGTTTTTT. It encodes CASSEPRQLQNTGELFF.

The chain couples TRBV4-3 to TRBJ2-1; the D gene could be TRBD1 or TRBD2 (5 bases each). The CDR3 covers 15 residues. CDR1 and CDR2 from the germline V gene are LGHNA and YSLEER. V lost 1 base to trimming and J lost 4 bases, with 11 bases between them. In DNA form, the CDR3 reads TGCGCCAGCAGCCAAGGTCCCTGGGGGTACAATGAGCAGTTCTTC. Amino acid sequence: CASSQGPWGYNEQFF.

The J gene is TRBJ2-5, the V gene TRBV5-1, with D tentatively TRBD1 (5 bases). Trimming shortened V by 2 bases and J by 4 bases, and 6 bases separated the two germline ends. The CDR3 is 12 amino acids. CDR1 is SGHRS, CDR2 YFSETQ, per germline. The CDR3 nucleotides are TGCGCCAGCAGCTTCCAGGGAGAGACCCAGTACTTC. This gives the protein CASSFQGETQYF.

V usage is TRBV30 and J usage is TRBJ1-5; 8 nucleotides match TRBD1. Germline values: CDR1 GTSNPN, CDR2 SVGIG (reference sequence). This CDR3 has 15 amino acids. V shed 3 bases, J shed 7 bases, and the junction held 11 bases outside the gene matches. As DNA, the CDR3 is TGTGCCTGGAGCCCGGGACAGGCCCGTAAACAGCCCCAGCATTTT. Protein product: CAWSPGQARKQPQHF.

This chain connects TRBV5-1 to TRBJ1-2; 9 bases line up with TRBD1. CDR1 SGHRS and CDR2 YFSETQ come from the germline V gene. Trimming took 5 bases from V and 6 from J; bases not matched to a gene: 5. This CDR3 is 13 amino acids long. The CDR3 sequence: CASSGTGFHGYTF. CDR3 DNA sequence: TGCGCCAGCAGTGGGACAGGGTTCCATGGCTACACCTTC.

V gene TRBV7-9 combines with J gene TRBJ1-3, with 9 bases that match TRBD1. This CDR3 has 16 amino acids. Germline V gene lookup returns CDR1 SEHNR and CDR2 FQNEAQ (reference sequence). V lost 5 bases and J lost 4; bases outside the gene matches: 9. The CDR3 DNA is TGTGCCAGCAGCCCCACAGGGGGCGGAGGAGGAAACACCATATATTTT. Amino acids: CASSPTGGGGGNTIYF.

V is TRBV18 and J is TRBJ2-3; D is ambiguous. The CDR3 runs 13 residues. The V and J ends lost 2 bases and 6 bases respectively, with 9 bases between them. CDR1 is KGHSH and CDR2 is LQKENI in the germline V gene. DNA of the CDR3: TGTGCCAGCTCACCAGGGTTGGGCGATACGCAGTATTTT. Translated: CASSPGLGDTQYF.

The chain links TRBV7-9 to TRBJ1-1; TRBD1 agrees at 7 bases. The V gene end was trimmed by 2 bases and the J gene end by 7 bases; junction bases not matched to a gene: 4. This CDR3 has 13 amino acids. Germline-derived CDR1 and CDR2 are SEHNR and FQNEAQ (reference sequence). The chain's CDR3 is CASSLTGDSEAFF. The CDR3 DNA reads TGTGCCAGCAGCTTAACCGGGGACAGTGAAGCTTTCTTT.

The chain recombines TRBV6-5 with TRBJ2-7; 7 nucleotides line up with TRBD1. The CDR3 is made up of 13 amino acids. Germline-derived CDR1 and CDR2 are MNHEY and SVGAGI. J lost 5 bases, V lost 5 bases, and 6 bases had no gene match. CDR3 protein: CASSNRQGHEQYF. The CDR3 coding sequence is TGTGCCAGCAGTAACCGACAGGGCCACGAGCAGTACTTC.

V and J are TRBV7-9 and TRBJ1-4; tentatively, D is TRBD1 (6 bases). The germline CDR1 and CDR2 sequences are SEHNR and FQNEAQ (reference sequence). V was clipped by 1 base and J by 5 bases, with 8 bases between them. The CDR3 has 14 amino acids. CDR3 nucleotides: TGTGCCAGCAGCTTAGTACAGGGAAATGAAAAACTGTTTTTT. Translated, it gives CASSLVQGNEKLFF.

This clone is a singleton in its sample. This chain connects TRBV28 to TRBJ1-2; tentative D call: TRBD1 (5 bases). CDR1 and CDR2 (germline): MDHEN, SYDVKM. V shed 2 bases and J shed 3 bases, with 25 bases lying between them. There are 19 residues in the CDR3. The CDR3 here is CASSLKSVPDTILDYGYTF. In DNA, the CDR3 is TGTGCCAGCAGTTTAAAATCCGTACCGGACACAATCCTAGACTATGGCTACACCTTC.

The chain is built from TRBV7-9 and TRBJ1-1, with 8 bases aligning to TRBD1. Per germline, CDR1 SEHNR and CDR2 FQNEAQ (reference sequence). Trimming cost V 5 bases and J 7 bases; bases outside gene matches: 12. CDR3 length equals 15 residues. The CDR3 DNA reads TGTGCCAGCAGCCTTGGGACAGGTCAATCGGGTGAAGCTTTCTTT. Its protein product is CASSLGTGQSGEAFF.

This chain joins TRBV15 and TRBJ2-5; 8 bases agree with TRBD1. The CDR3 totals 18 residues. The germline gives CDR1 LNHNV, CDR2 YYDKDF (reference sequence). The V gene end was trimmed by 0 bases and the J gene end by 2 bases; junction bases not matched to a gene: 11. The CDR3, as DNA: TGTGCCACCAGCAGAGATGGACCCGGACAGGGTGGTCAAGAGACCCAGTACTTC. It is translated as CATSRDGPGQGGQETQYF. Variable domain in full (rest from reference TRBV15 and TRBJ2-5): DAMVIQNPRYQVTQFGKPVTLSCSQTLNHNVMYWYQQKSSQAPKLLFHYYDKDFNNEADTPDNFQSRRPNTSFCFLDIRSPGLGDTAMYLCATSRDGPGQGGQETQYFGPGTRLLVL.

The chain combines TRBV5-4 with TRBJ1-1, with D maybe TRBD1 (6 bases). Germline CDR1 is SGHNT and CDR2 is YYREEE (reference sequence). The CDR3 sequence is 14 residues long. The V end lost 3 bases, the J end lost 5 bases, and 14 bases lay between the germline ends. CDR3 coding DNA: TGTGCCAGCAGCTCATCAGGGGATGCGACTGAAGCTTTCTTT. Translated, it gives CASSSSGDATEAFF.

J is TRBJ2-3 and V is TRBV19; D uncertain. V lost 0 bases and J 2 bases, leaving 9 bases between the germline ends. Germline values: CDR1 LNHDA, CDR2 SQIVND (reference sequence). CDR3 size: 15 residues. Here the CDR3 DNA reads TGTGCCAGTAGTATAGATCTGGGATACACAGATACGCAGTATTTT. Translated: CASSIDLGYTDTQYF.

This clone was seen only a few times. This chain joins TRBV6-5 and TRBJ1-2; D might be TRBD1 (5 bases). The germline gives CDR1 MNHEY, CDR2 SVGAGI. The CDR3 is 13 residues long. The ends were cut back, 2 bases at V and 5 bases at J, with 9 bases in the middle. In DNA, the CDR3 is TGTGCCAGCAGTTACCACGCAGGGTATGGCTACACCTTC. Translation gives CASSYHAGYGYTF.

The J gene is TRBJ1-1, the V gene TRBV7-2, with no clear D. Germline CDR1 reads SGHTA; CDR2 reads FQGNSA. The CDR3 is 13 amino acids. The V and J ends lost 8 bases and 0 bases respectively, with 10 bases between them. This chain's CDR3 is CASLQAMNTEAFF. The CDR3 bases are TGTGCCAGCTTACAAGCCATGAACACTGAAGCTTTCTTT.

The V and J genes are TRBV30 and TRBJ1-5, with a possible D match to TRBD1 (6 bases). Looked up from germline, CDR1 is GTSNPN and CDR2 is SVGIG (reference sequence). Trimming removed 2 bases at V and 3 bases at J, with 8 bases between. This CDR3 is 13 amino acids long. The CDR3 coding sequence is TGTGCCTGGAGTAGACAGGTCAATCAGCCCCAGCATTTT. It is translated as CAWSRQVNQPQHF. The full variable domain, completed using reference TRBV30 and TRBJ1-5, is SQTIHQWPATLVQPVGSPLSLECTVEGTSNPNLYWYRQAAGRGLQLLFYSVGIGQISSEVPQNLSASRPQDRQFILSSKKLLLSDSGFYLCAWSRQVNQPQHFGDGTRLSIL.

V gene TRBV28 combines with J gene TRBJ1-6; TRBD1 might be the D (5 bases). This CDR3 is built from 12 residues. V lost 3 bases and J lost 11, with 8 bases in between. Germline values: CDR1 MDHEN, CDR2 SYDVKM. Here the CDR3 DNA reads TGTGCCAGCAGTTTGCAGGGAGCACCCCTCCACTTT. It specifies CASSLQGAPLHF.

The rearrangement joins TRBV29-1 to TRBJ1-1; D not certain. The CDR3 sequence is 12 residues long. Germline CDR1 reads SQVTM; CDR2 reads ANQGSEA. Trimming cost V 6 bases and J 4 bases, with 12 bases left between them. CDR3 loop: CSVRATPTEAFF. The CDR3 DNA sequence: TGCAGCGTAAGGGCAACACCCACTGAAGCTTTCTTT.

This clone was recorded only once. The V call is TRBV11-3, the J call TRBJ1-1, with a tentative D call TRBD1 (5 bases). Germline lookup yields CDR1 SGHNT and CDR2 YENEEA. The CDR3 totals 12 residues. V lost 3 bases to trimming and J lost 4 bases, with 6 bases between them. CDR3 loop: CASSFGGTEAFF. CDR3 sequence (DNA): TGTGCCAGCAGCTTCGGGGGCACTGAAGCTTTCTTT.

J is TRBJ2-2 and V is TRBV5-6; D ambiguous. V was cut by 0 bases and J by 9 bases, with 6 bases left in between. The CDR3 contains 12 residues. Germline-derived CDR1 and CDR2 are SGHDT and YYEEEE. The CDR3 sequence: CASSLADRELFF. CDR3 DNA: TGTGCCAGCAGCTTGGCCGATAGGGAGCTGTTTTTT.

The V call is TRBV5-1, the J call TRBJ2-7, with D possibly TRBD1 on 6 matching bases. The CDR3 loop spans 14 amino acids. Per germline, CDR1 SGHRS and CDR2 YFSETQ. Trimming cost V 8 bases and J 0 bases, with 15 bases left between them. The CDR3: CASQHRELSYEQYF. DNA for the CDR3: TGCGCCAGTCAGCACAGGGAGCTCTCCTACGAGCAGTACTTC.

The chain employs TRBV27 and TRBJ1-3; no reliable D call. CDR1 MNHEY and CDR2 SMNVEV come from the germline V gene (reference sequence). The CDR3 length is 13 residues. With 5 bases removed from V and 3 bases from J, the gap between germline ends came to 8 bases. Here the CDR3 reads CASSGSFGNTIYF. DNA for the CDR3: TGTGCCAGCAGTGGCAGTTTTGGAAACACCATATATTTT.

J is TRBJ1-2 and V is TRBV19; a weak D match, TRBD1 (5 bases). V lost 6 bases, J lost 4 bases, and 15 bases lay in between. The CDR3 runs 14 residues. CDR1 LNHDA and CDR2 SQIVND come from the germline V gene (reference sequence). The DNA for the CDR3 is TGTGCCAGTAGGAGGACACGACAAGCCTATGGCTACACCTTC. Translation: CASRRTRQAYGYTF.

This clone was observed once. This chain joins TRBV27 and TRBJ2-7; TRBD1 matches at 8 bases. Germline V lookup: CDR1 MNHEY, CDR2 SMNVEV (reference sequence). The CDR3 sequence is 16 residues long. The V segment lost 1 base and the J segment 1 base; nucleotides outside the gene matches: 6. The DNA of the CDR3 is TGTGCCAGCAGTTTATTTACGGGGGACAGGTCCTACGAGCAGTACTTC. This translates into CASSLFTGDRSYEQYF.

The chain uses TRBV4-3 and TRBJ2-5; 9 bases are shared with TRBD1. Germline trimming cut 4 bases from V and 2 bases from J; bases unmatched to any gene: 5. Germline V gives CDR1 LGHNA, CDR2 YSLEER. The CDR3 runs to 15 residues. The CDR3 coding sequence is TGCGCCAGCAGCCTAGGGGGGACAGGGCAAGAGACCCAGTACTTC. This sequence encodes CASSLGGTGQETQYF.